These T cell receptor beta chains were read from a single sample in a study of blood T cell dynamics during melanoma immunotherapy. Produced via immunoSEQ multiplex PCR; TCRdb's table is partial and in-frame only. The table lists approximately 9,500 clones, approximately 90% of them singletons. Sequenced material: blood, taken from a patient treated with checkpoint blockade. All receptors come from a human donor with melanoma. The CDR3 runs from the conserved cysteine through the conserved F or W.

J	V	CDR3
TRBJ1-4	TRBV5-1	CASSNPRDSSRANEKLFF
TRBJ1-5	TRBV4-2	CASSQENRGRRNQPQHF
TRBJ2-2	TRBV6-6	CASTPGEVAGELFF
TRBJ1-2	TRBV7-9	CASSGDTYYGYTF
TRBJ2-2	TRBV19	CASSIALADTGELFF
TRBJ2-7	TRBV5-1	CASSLGSGNRYF
TRBJ2-3	TRBV27	CASSWVRRTDTQYF
TRBJ1-1	TRBV7-9	CASSLLMGGPNTEAFF
TRBJ2-5	TRBV2	CASSDPSGWGETQYF
TRBJ2-2	TRBV27	CASSFIFGGVGELFF
TRBJ1-6	TRBV5-1	CASSLGAGLNNSPLHF
TRBJ1-6	TRBV30	CAWSPGVRSPLHF
TRBJ2-3	TRBV20-1	CSARAPDTQYF
TRBJ2-3	TRBV19	CASSIIGQGEDTQYF
TRBJ2-4	TRBV29-1	CSVVGGTAKNIQYF
TRBJ1-2	TRBV29-1	CSVEEGGGGYTF
TRBJ2-2	TRBV2	CASRGDGNTGELFF
TRBJ2-1	TRBV7-2	CASSLSGAHEQFF
TRBJ1-1	TRBV11-2	CASSFRPGREAFF
TRBJ1-3	TRBV6-6	CASSRGQTAGNTIYF
TRBJ1-6	TRBV5-1	CASSSQGDSPLHF
TRBJ2-2	TRBV9	CASSVFSGRATGELFF
TRBJ2-7	TRBV6-5	CASSRDGLYEQYF
TRBJ1-1	TRBV5-1	CASSQGGMTEAFF
TRBJ2-2	TRBV6-6	CASSLRTSGELFF